These 23 T cell receptor beta chains came from one sample sequenced in a study of human T cells and chemical hapten exposure. TCRdb processed the RACE reads anew with MiXCR; each CDR3 protein has one entry. The repertoire holds around 250,000 distinct CDR3 sequences, with about 9% as singletons. Time point given: pre-sensitization, week 0. Indicated treatment: therapeutic diphenylcyclopropenone sensitization with weekly scalp DPC. Sequences were derived from whole blood, sampled in connection with sensitization to the hapten diphenylcyclopropenone (DPC). These receptors all come from a woman in her thirties or forties with alopecia areata. Some clones in this sample may be carry-over from other donors' samples.

This clonotype was seen many times. The chain carries TRBV29-1 and TRBJ1-2, with TRBD1 matching 7 bases. The V segment lost 4 bases and the J segment 3 bases; nucleotides outside the gene matches: 5. The CDR3 is made up of 13 amino acids. Germline V gene lookup returns CDR1 SQVTM and CDR2 ANQGSEA. The chain's CDR3 is CSVAGQWDYGYTF. CDR3 coding DNA: TGCAGCGTTGCGGGACAGTGGGACTATGGCTACACCTTC.

The chain combines TRBV5-1 with TRBJ2-3, with 10 bases that match TRBD1. The V gene's germline CDR1 is SGHRS and CDR2 YFSETQ. There are 14 residues in the CDR3. The V segment lost 2 bases and the J segment 5 bases; nucleotides outside the gene matches: 2. The CDR3 region has the DNA TGCGCCAGCAGCTTTGGACAGGGGGAAGATACGCAGTATTTT. Translated, it gives CASSFGQGEDTQYF.

This clonotype turned up a few times. The gene calls are TRBV7-8 and TRBJ2-3; TRBD1 matches 7 bases. V shed 5 bases and J 3 bases; nucleotides not matched to a gene: 8. CDR3 size: 15 residues. The V gene's germline CDR1 is SGHVS and CDR2 FQNEAQ. The CDR3 is CASSRYRGMTDTQYF. CDR3 DNA: TGTGCCAGCAGCCGATACAGGGGAATGACAGATACGCAGTATTTT.

Only a few counts were recorded for this clonotype. This chain connects TRBV25-1 to TRBJ2-3, with 8 nucleotides matching TRBD1. V lost 5 bases, J lost 4 bases, and 8 bases stayed unmatched. Germline V CDR1 and CDR2: MGHDK, SYGVNS. There are 15 residues in the CDR3. The CDR3 region has the DNA TGTGCCAGCAGTCCACAGGGGGGATCGGCAGATACGCAGTATTTT. This encodes CASSPQGGSADTQYF.

This clonotype was counted between two and nine times. The chain carries TRBV18 and TRBJ1-1, with a weak D call TRBD1 (5 bases). The CDR3 sequence is 14 residues long. Per germline, CDR1 KGHSH and CDR2 LQKENI. The ends were cut back, 5 bases at V and 1 base at J, with 11 bases in the middle. This CDR3 reads CASSWGPQNTEAFF. CDR3 DNA: TGTGCCAGCTCATGGGGACCGCAGAACACTGAAGCTTTCTTT.

This clonotype was seen many times. The chain couples TRBV11-3 to TRBJ2-1; 9 bases match TRBD1. Germline values: CDR1 SGHNT, CDR2 YENEEA. J lost 0 bases, V lost 5 bases, and 2 bases had no gene match. The CDR3 length is 15 residues. CDR3 nucleotides: TGTGCCAGCAGCCCGACAGGGGGCTCCTACAATGAGCAGTTCTTC. Translated, it gives CASSPTGGSYNEQFF.

This clonotype was recorded a few times. The chain is built from TRBV20-1 and TRBJ1-3, with D possibly TRBD1 on 5 matching bases. Germline V CDR1 and CDR2: DFQATT, SNEGSKA (reference sequence). The V end lost 3 bases, the J end lost 0 bases, and 12 bases lay between the germline ends. The CDR3 totals 15 residues. CDR3 sequence (DNA): TGCAGTGCTAGGATAACAGGTGCCTCTGGAAACACCATATATTTT. Encoded protein: CSARITGASGNTIYF.

The chain recombines TRBV20-1 with TRBJ2-2, with TRBD1 matching 10 bases. Germline CDR1 is DFQATT and CDR2 is SNEGSKA (reference sequence). This CDR3 comprises 16 residues. J lost 6 bases, V lost 0 bases, and 7 bases had no gene match. CDR3 sequence: CSARDPRQGAPGELFF. The CDR3 region has the DNA TGCAGTGCTAGAGATCCAAGACAGGGGGCCCCCGGGGAGCTGTTTTTT.

This clonotype was seen only once. The rearrangement joins TRBV24-1 to TRBJ2-2; 7 bases align to TRBD2. Germline assignment: CDR1 KGHDR and CDR2 SFDVKD. The CDR3 is 14 amino acids. The ends lost 3 bases at V and 10 bases at J; junction bases unmatched: 7. CDR3 residues: CATSDASGTPELFF. In DNA form, the CDR3 reads TGTGCCACCAGTGATGCGAGCGGGACCCCGGAGCTGTTTTTT.

The chain joins TRBV19 to TRBJ2-3, with 10 bases identical to TRBD2. The CDR3 runs to 14 residues. Germline CDR1 is LNHDA and CDR2 is SQIVND (reference sequence). Unmatched junction bases numbered 1, after V lost 4 bases and J lost 3 bases. The DNA of the CDR3 is TGTGCCAGTAGTAGGACTAGCGGAACAGATACGCAGTATTTT. It codes for CASSRTSGTDTQYF.

V usage is TRBV5-1 and J usage is TRBJ2-7, with 8 bases identical to TRBD2. The CDR3 runs to 15 residues. Germline lookup yields CDR1 SGHRS and CDR2 YFSETQ. After removal of 2 bases from V and 4 bases from J, the junction contained 8 bases not matched to a gene. The CDR3 DNA follows: TGCGCCAGCAGCTTCGGACTAGCTCGGACGTACGAGCAGTACTTC. It is translated as CASSFGLARTYEQYF.

This clonotype has a handful of counts. The chain joins TRBV19 to TRBJ2-4, with 10 bases matching TRBD2. In germline, CDR1 is LNHDA, CDR2 SQIVND (reference sequence). V gave up 2 bases and J gave up 5 bases; unmatched junction bases: 0. This CDR3 has 14 residues. The CDR3 region has the DNA TGTGCCAGTAGTATACTAGCGGGGGAAAACATTCAGTACTTC. This gives the protein CASSILAGENIQYF.

This clonotype was counted between two and nine times. The V gene is TRBV7-6, the J gene TRBJ1-1; possible D gene TRBD1, 5 bases. Trimming stripped 1 base from V and 9 bases from J, with 9 bases between. Per germline, CDR1 SGHVS and CDR2 FNYEAQ. The CDR3 sequence is 12 residues long. CDR3 protein: CASSLGGTQAFF. Here the CDR3 DNA reads TGTGCCAGCAGCTTAGGAGGGACTCAAGCTTTCTTT.

There are a few counts of this clonotype. V gene TRBV29-1 combines with J gene TRBJ2-3; the D gene is possibly TRBD2 (6 bases). The CDR3 extends over 11 amino acids. CDR1 and CDR2 from the germline V gene are SQVTM and ANQGSEA. Trimming cost V 7 bases and J 9 bases, with 14 bases left between them. The CDR3 reads CSGMTGETQYF. In nucleotides, the CDR3 is TGCAGCGGGATGACGGGAGAGACGCAGTATTTT.

The V and J genes are TRBV9 and TRBJ2-7; TRBD2 agrees at 10 bases. CDR3 length: 15 residues. The germline gives CDR1 SGDLS, CDR2 YYNGEE. J was trimmed by 3 bases and V by 4 bases; bases with no gene match: 7. CDR3 sequence reads: CASSPGTSGDYEQYF. DNA for the CDR3: TGTGCCAGCAGCCCCGGAACTAGCGGGGACTACGAGCAGTACTTC.

This clonotype was picked up a small number of times. The J gene is TRBJ2-1, the V gene TRBV9; 13 bases agree with TRBD2. In germline, CDR1 is SGDLS, CDR2 YYNGEE. CDR3 size: 16 residues. V lost 3 bases to trimming and J lost 4 bases; unmatched junction nucleotides: 4. CDR3 bases: TGTGCCAGCAGCGGTTCGGGACTAGCGGGGTACAATGAGCAGTTCTTC. This translates into CASSGSGLAGYNEQFF.

The chain recombines TRBV29-1 with TRBJ1-1; D unresolved. The ends were cut back, 4 bases at V and 5 bases at J, with 11 bases in the middle. In germline, CDR1 is SQVTM, CDR2 ANQGSEA. The CDR3 extends over 12 amino acids. The CDR3 reads CSVVDGVTEAFF. DNA of the CDR3: TGCAGCGTTGTGGATGGGGTAACTGAAGCTTTCTTT.

The J gene is TRBJ2-1, the V gene TRBV12-3 or TRBV12-4, with TRBD2 as a possible D gene (5 bases). This CDR3 is 13 amino acids long. V lost 7 bases, J lost 5 bases, and 12 bases lay in between. The CDR3 loop reads CASTLRGHNEQFF. CDR3 DNA: TGTGCCAGCACCCTTCGGGGTCACAATGAGCAGTTCTTC.

This clonotype has at least ten counts. The J gene is TRBJ1-5, the V gene TRBV6-2 or TRBV6-3; D might be TRBD1 (6 bases). V was trimmed by 4 bases and J by 2 bases, leaving 12 bases between them. Germline V gene data show CDR1 as MNHEY and CDR2 as SVGEGT. The CDR3 runs 15 residues. CDR3 loop: CASSSRTVRNQPQHF. In DNA, the CDR3 is TGTGCCAGCAGTTCTCGGACAGTTCGCAATCAGCCCCAGCATTTT.

Many counts were recorded for this clonotype. The V and J genes are TRBV5-1 and TRBJ2-7, with unresolved D. The germline gives CDR1 SGHRS, CDR2 YFSETQ. The V gene lost 0 bases and the J gene lost 6 bases, with 19 bases spanning the gap. The CDR3 is made up of 16 amino acids. DNA of the CDR3: TGCGCCAGCAGCTTGGCCGGCAGCACCCTAGTAGGCGAGCAGTACTTC. Translated: CASSLAGSTLVGEQYF. The entire variable domain, with the rest obtained from reference TRBV5-1 and TRBJ2-7, is as follows: KAGVTQTPRYLIKTRGQQVTLSCSPISGHRSVSWYQQTPGQGLQFLFEYFSETQRNKGNFPGRFSGRQFSNSRSEMNVSTLELGDSALYLCASSLAGSTLVGEQYFGPGTRLTVT.

This clonotype was picked up a small number of times. The gene calls are TRBV11-2 and TRBJ1-1; D not resolved. Germline values: CDR1 SGHAT, CDR2 FQNNGV. Trimming took 3 bases from V and 5 from J, leaving 10 bases between them. This CDR3 has 13 amino acids. CDR3 residues: CASSFLLATEAFF. CDR3 nucleotide sequence: TGTGCCAGCAGCTTTCTTTTGGCTACTGAAGCTTTCTTT. Full variable domain (outside the CDR3, taken from reference TRBV11-2 and TRBJ1-1): EAGVAQSPRYKIIEKRQSVAFWCNPISGHATLYWYQQILGQGPKLLIQFQNNGVVDDSQLPKDRFSAERLKGVDSTLKIQPAKLEDSAVYLCASSFLLATEAFFGQGTRLTVV.

This clonotype has a count of ten or more. CDR3 coding DNA: TGTGCCAGCGCGGACAGCGCCAACACTGAAGCTTTCTTT. Translated: CASADSANTEAFF. The J gene is TRBJ1-1, the V gene TRBV6-5; the D gene is possibly TRBD1 (6 bases). CDR3 length: 13 amino acids. V lost 8 bases to trimming and J lost 2 bases, with 12 bases between them. From germline, CDR1 is MNHEY and CDR2 SVGAGI.

This clonotype was seen more than once but under ten times. The chain combines TRBV20-1 with TRBJ2-5; 11 bases align to TRBD2. Germline-derived CDR1 and CDR2 are DFQATT and SNEGSKA (reference sequence). CDR3 length equals 17 residues. V was clipped by 1 base and J by 2 bases; unmatched bases: 9. This CDR3 is CSARVIATSGAQETQYF. The CDR3 region has the DNA TGCAGTGCTAGAGTTATTGCGACTAGCGGGGCACAAGAGACCCAGTACTTC.